The 11 T cell receptor beta chains below all came from one sample that was sequenced in a study of cytomegalovirus exposure and HLA in healthy donors. The PCR employed 60 Vbeta primers together with 13 Jbeta primers. The repertoire was sequenced with immunoSEQ multiplex PCR; TCRdb's copy has only in-frame clones and lacks some. The data show a few hundred thousand clones, with about three quarters seen just once and less than 20% held by the top ten. The sequencing input was PBMCs. The receptors stem from a man aged 40-50 years in good health and CMV-seronegative.

The chain links TRBV19 to TRBJ1-5; D may be TRBD1 (5 bases). V was shortened by 1 base and J by 2 bases, with 9 bases between the two germline ends. CDR1 and CDR2 (germline): LNHDA, SQIVND (reference sequence). CDR3 length: 15 amino acids. The CDR3 DNA sequence: TGTGCCAGTAGTATAGGGGGGGACGGCAATCAGCCCCAGCATTTT. It specifies CASSIGGDGNQPQHF.

The rearrangement joins TRBV18 to TRBJ2-5; tentatively, D is TRBD1 (6 bases). CDR1 KGHSH and CDR2 LQKENI come from the germline V gene. This CDR3 is built from 16 residues. Deletions cut 3 bases from V and 3 bases from J, with 17 bases between. CDR3 sequence reads: CASSPFVAGVKETQYF. The CDR3 bases are TGTGCCAGCTCACCGTTCGTGGCAGGGGTTAAAGAGACCCAGTACTTC. The complete variable domain, with remaining parts taken from reference TRBV18 and TRBJ2-5, reads NAGVMQNPRHLVRRRGQEARLRCSPMKGHSHVYWYRQLPEEGLKFMVYLQKENIIDESGMPKERFSAEFPKEGPSILRIQQVVRGDSAAYFCASSPFVAGVKETQYFGPGTRLLVL.

The V and J genes are TRBV7-8 and TRBJ1-1; TRBD1 matches 7 bases. J gave up 1 base and V 5 bases, and 7 bases lay outside the gene matches. This CDR3 is 15 amino acids long. Germline lookup yields CDR1 SGHVS and CDR2 FQNEAQ. The CDR3: CASSPRTGTNTEAFF. For the CDR3, the DNA is TGTGCCAGCAGCCCCAGGACAGGAACGAACACTGAAGCTTTCTTT. The full variable domain, completed using reference TRBV7-8 and TRBJ1-1, is GAGVSQSPRYKVAKRGQDVALRCDPISGHVSLFWYQQALGQGPEFLTYFQNEAQLDKSGLPSDRFFAERPEGSVSTLKIQRTQQEDSAVYLCASSPRTGTNTEAFFGQGTRLTVV.

This chain uses TRBV6-5 with TRBJ1-2, with TRBD1 matching over 7 bases. The CDR3 runs 13 residues. In germline, CDR1 is MNHEY, CDR2 SVGAGI. Trimming at V came to 6 bases and at J to 2 bases, leaving 3 bases not matched to a gene. CDR3 DNA: TGTGCCAGCAGCCAGACAGGGAACTATGGCTACACCTTC. It translates to CASSQTGNYGYTF.

CDR3 region: CASSILEKAGGWDEQFF. The CDR3 DNA is TGTGCCAGCAGCATACTCGAGAAGGCGGGAGGCTGGGATGAGCAGTTCTTC. The rearrangement links TRBV5-6 to TRBJ2-1; TRBD2 matches 8 bases. Germline CDR1 SGHDT, CDR2 YYEEEE. V was pared by 4 bases and J by 8 bases, with 17 bases of the junction left unmatched. The CDR3 has 17 amino acids. Full variable domain (rest looked up from reference TRBV5-6 and TRBJ2-1): DAGVTQSPTHLIKTRGQQVTLRCSPKSGHDTVSWYQQALGQGPQFIFQYYEEEERQRGNFPDRFSGHQFPNYSSELNVNALLLGDSALYLCASSILEKAGGWDEQFFGPGTRLTVL.

The chain couples TRBV7-6 to TRBJ1-2; 9 bases match TRBD1. Germline V gene data show CDR1 as SGHVS and CDR2 as FNYEAQ. V lost 7 bases to trimming and J lost 7 bases; unmatched junction nucleotides: 7. This CDR3 has 13 residues. CDR3 residues: CASTLDRGAGYTF. CDR3 DNA: TGTGCCAGCACCCTGGACAGGGGAGCTGGCTACACCTTC.

This chain connects TRBV5-4 to TRBJ1-5; maybe TRBD1 (5 bases). Trimming removed 0 bases at V and 5 bases at J, with 12 bases between. From germline, CDR1 is SGHNT and CDR2 YYREEE (reference sequence). The CDR3 contains 15 residues. The DNA of the CDR3 is TGTGCCAGCAGCTTGGGCAGGGTAGACGATCAGCCCCAGCATTTT. The encoded protein is CASSLGRVDDQPQHF.

This chain links TRBV5-1 with TRBJ2-7; 9 nucleotides match TRBD2. The V and J ends lost 4 bases and 0 bases, in that order; junction bases with no gene match: 2. This CDR3 has 14 amino acids. Germline V gives CDR1 SGHRS, CDR2 YFSETQ. CDR3 residues: CASSRTSDSYEQYF. In DNA form, the CDR3 reads TGCGCCAGCAGCAGGACTAGCGACTCCTACGAGCAGTACTTC. The complete variable domain, with remaining parts taken from reference TRBV5-1 and TRBJ2-7, reads KAGVTQTPRYLIKTRGQQVTLSCSPISGHRSVSWYQQTPGQGLQFLFEYFSETQRNKGNFPGRFSGRQFSNSRSEMNVSTLELGDSALYLCASSRTSDSYEQYFGPGTRLTVT.

The V call is TRBV11-2, the J call TRBJ2-1; TRBD2 matches 11 bases. Germline lookup yields CDR1 SGHAT and CDR2 FQNNGV. The CDR3 loop spans 16 amino acids. V was pared by 5 bases and J by 5 bases, with 8 bases of the junction left unmatched. The CDR3 nucleotides are TGTGCCAGCAGCGTAACTAGCGGGGGTAAGAACAATGAGCAGTTCTTC. Translated, it gives CASSVTSGGKNNEQFF.

The V gene is TRBV6-5, the J gene TRBJ2-7, with D hard to call. V dropped 5 bases and J dropped 3 bases, with 14 bases sitting between them. There are 14 residues in the CDR3. Per germline, CDR1 MNHEY and CDR2 SVGAGI. As DNA, the CDR3 is TGTGCCAGCAGTGGCTCTTGGTCGGGCTACGAGCAGTACTTC. It translates to CASSGSWSGYEQYF.

The chain carries TRBV7-9 and TRBJ1-2, with D tentatively TRBD1 (5 bases). The length of the CDR3 is 15 residues. Germline lookup yields CDR1 SEHNR and CDR2 FQNEAQ (reference sequence). The V end lost 1 base, the J end lost 4 bases, and 13 bases lay between the germline ends. This CDR3 is CASSLGGRQTYGYTF. The CDR3 nucleotides are TGTGCCAGCAGCTTAGGGGGCAGACAAACCTATGGCTACACCTTC.